Shown below are 29 T cell receptor beta chains from a single sample sequenced in a study of T cell repertoires in cytomegalovirus infection. These receptors have no identified antigens. TCRdb reprocessed the reads with MiXCR, giving one entry per CDR3 protein. The top ten clones hold about 20% of a sample with a few hundred thousand distinct CDR3 sequences, roughly 29% of them seen once. The specimen comprised cultured PBMCs, sampled from culture after CMV antigen stimulation. The receptor set was obtained from a human donor in good health (CMV status not recorded). Some clones in this sample may be carry-over from other donors' samples.

As for this clonotype: This may be a read error, as it is one base from a much larger clone. The chain links TRBV7-9 to TRBJ1-2, with D uncertain. Per germline, CDR1 SEHNR and CDR2 FQNEAQ (reference sequence). V was cut by 5 bases and J by 4 bases, with 26 bases left in between. CDR3 length: 18 amino acids. In DNA form, the CDR3 reads TGTGCCAGCAGCCTACCGGACGTCCTAGAGGGAGCCGGCTATGGCTACACCTTC. This codes for CASSLPDVLEGAGYGYTF.

The CDR3 spells CAISGSGQGYEQYF. CDR3 sequence (DNA): TGTGCCATCAGTGGTTCCGGACAGGGGTACGAGCAGTACTTC. This chain links TRBV10-3 with TRBJ2-7, with 9 bases lining up with TRBD1. The trim removed 4 bases at V and 4 bases at J, leaving 5 bases unmatched. Germline assignment: CDR1 ENHRY and CDR2 SYGVKD. The CDR3 totals 14 residues.

A single count supports this clonotype. This sequence joins TRBV5-1 and TRBJ2-3; TRBD2 aligns across 11 bases. The CDR3 loop spans 19 amino acids. Trimming took 0 bases from V and 0 from J; bases not matched to a gene: 9. Germline V gene data show CDR1 as SGHRS and CDR2 as YFSETQ. The CDR3 DNA follows: TGCGCCAGCAGCTTGGCCGGGCTAGCGGGGGGCTTGAGCACAGATACGCAGTATTTT. This encodes CASSLAGLAGGLSTDTQYF.

This clonotype showed up just a few times. The J gene is TRBJ2-2, the V gene TRBV12-5, with no clear D. CDR1 LGHNT and CDR2 FRNRAP come from the germline V gene. Trimming took off 0 bases at V and 1 base at J, with 12 bases between the two ends. This CDR3 has 17 amino acids. The CDR3 loop reads CASGLVLRKGNTGELFF. For the CDR3, the DNA is TGTGCTAGTGGTTTGGTGCTGCGTAAGGGGAACACCGGGGAGCTGTTTTTT. The variable domain in full, completed from reference TRBV12-5 and TRBJ2-2, reads DARVTQTPRHKVTEMGQEVTMRCQPILGHNTVFWYRQTMMQGLELLAYFRNRAPLDDSGMPKDRFSAEMPDATLATLKIQPSEPRDSAVYFCASGLVLRKGNTGELFFGEGSRLTVL.

There are a few counts of this clonotype. The rearrangement joins TRBV11-2 to TRBJ1-1, with unresolved D. Trimming removed 3 bases at V and 10 bases at J, with 15 bases between. This CDR3 is built from 13 residues. CDR1 and CDR2 (germline): SGHAT, FQNNGV. The CDR3 nucleotides are TGTGCCAGCAGCTTGTTTTCTATTTACGTAGCTTTCTTT. The encoded protein is CASSLFSIYVAFF.

In this sample, this clonotype turned up a few times. The chain recombines TRBV4-2 with TRBJ1-6; no clear D. V lost 0 bases, J lost 0 bases, and 12 bases lay in between. Germline V gene data show CDR1 as LGHNA and CDR2 as YNFKEQ. The length of the CDR3 is 18 residues. The CDR3 region has the DNA TGTGCCAGCAGCCAAGAGGAGGGCGCAAGCTCCTATAATTCACCCCTCCACTTT. Translating gives CASSQEEGASSYNSPLHF.

This clonotype occurred a few times. This chain joins TRBV12-3 or TRBV12-4 and TRBJ1-1, with D maybe TRBD1 (6 bases). The CDR3 loop spans 15 amino acids. V was shortened by 3 bases and J by 7 bases, with 18 bases between the two germline ends. In DNA form, the CDR3 reads TGTGCCAGCAGTTTCGGAACAGGGATGGTAGGTGAAGCTTTCTTT. Its translation is CASSFGTGMVGEAFF.

This clonotype has more than one count but fewer than ten. This chain joins TRBV3-1 and TRBJ1-1; no firm D call. The CDR3 has 13 residues. Germline loops: CDR1 LGHDT, CDR2 YNNKEL (reference sequence). Trimming took off 5 bases at V and 0 bases at J, with 7 bases between the two ends. CDR3 protein: CASSNRLNTEAFF. The CDR3, as DNA: TGTGCCAGCAGCAACCGACTGAACACTGAAGCTTTCTTT.

For the CDR3, the DNA is TGTGCCAGCAGTTGGGGGGGTTCGAACACCGGGGAGCTGTTTTTT. Encoded protein: CASSWGGSNTGELFF. This chain connects TRBV12-3 or TRBV12-4 to TRBJ2-2, with 7 bases lining up with TRBD2. The length of the CDR3 is 15 residues. The junction had 2 bases not matched to a gene; V was cut back by 4 bases and J by 0 bases.

This clonotype occurred many times. J is TRBJ2-5 and V is TRBV5-1; weak D call: TRBD1 (5 bases). Germline lookup yields CDR1 SGHRS and CDR2 YFSETQ. The CDR3 has 15 residues. V lost 3 bases, J lost 2 bases, and 14 bases lay in between. CDR3 region: CASSSNGQRQETQYF. The CDR3 DNA reads as TGCGCCAGCAGCTCGAACGGACAAAGACAAGAGACCCAGTACTTC. The whole variable domain, filled in from reference TRBV5-1 and TRBJ2-5, reads KAGVTQTPRYLIKTRGQQVTLSCSPISGHRSVSWYQQTPGQGLQFLFEYFSETQRNKGNFPGRFSGRQFSNSRSEMNVSTLELGDSALYLCASSSNGQRQETQYFGPGTRLLVL.

In the case of this clonotype: This may arise from a read error, as a much more abundant clone is one base away. The chain recombines TRBV7-6 with TRBJ2-5; D is ambiguous. The germline V and J ends were trimmed by 5 bases and 5 bases, with 12 bases remaining between them. This CDR3 is 13 amino acids long. Germline-derived CDR1 and CDR2 are SGHVS and FNYEAQ. This CDR3 is CASSIELGETQYF. CDR3 DNA sequence: TGTGCCAGCAGCATAGAGTTAGGGGAGACCCAGTACTTC.

This clonotype was picked up a small number of times. The chain couples TRBV7-2 to TRBJ2-5, with D possibly TRBD2 on 7 matching bases. The CDR3 covers 13 residues. Per the germline V gene, CDR1 is SGHTA and CDR2 is FQGNSA. With 6 bases removed from V and 4 bases from J, the gap between germline ends came to 12 bases. The CDR3 sequence: CASSKGGRETQYF. The CDR3 DNA reads as TGTGCCAGCAGTAAGGGGGGGCGAGAGACCCAGTACTTC.

There are many counts of this clonotype. The V gene is TRBV6-2 or TRBV6-3, the J gene TRBJ2-1; possible D gene TRBD2, 6 bases. The V end was cut by 4 bases, the J end by 9 bases, with 25 bases between. From germline, CDR1 is MNHEY and CDR2 SVGEGT. This CDR3 region has 17 residues. The CDR3 protein is CASSWIVRTMRGGEQFF. CDR3 nucleotides: TGTGCCAGCAGTTGGATAGTGCGTACGATGCGGGGCGGTGAGCAGTTCTTC.

The V gene is TRBV28, the J gene TRBJ2-7, with TRBD2 matching 7 bases. This CDR3 is 15 amino acids long. Unmatched junction bases numbered 9, after V lost 6 bases and J lost 1 base. Germline loops: CDR1 MDHEN, CDR2 SYDVKM. CDR3 nucleotide sequence: TGTGCCAGCAGCCAACTTAGCGGGCTATCCTACGAGCAGTACTTC. Translating it yields CASSQLSGLSYEQYF.

There are a few counts of this clonotype. The chain combines TRBV5-1 with TRBJ1-1; 7 positions match TRBD1. The CDR3 covers 15 residues. Germline assignment: CDR1 SGHRS and CDR2 YFSETQ. J was trimmed by 4 bases and V by 4 bases; bases with no gene match: 10. The CDR3 spells CASSLDREAGTEAFF. CDR3 sequence (DNA): TGCGCCAGCAGCCTAGACAGGGAGGCGGGCACTGAAGCTTTCTTT. The complete variable domain, with remaining parts taken from reference TRBV5-1 and TRBJ1-1, reads KAGVTQTPRYLIKTRGQQVTLSCSPISGHRSVSWYQQTPGQGLQFLFEYFSETQRNKGNFPGRFSGRQFSNSRSEMNVSTLELGDSALYLCASSLDREAGTEAFFGQGTRLTVV.

This clonotype was detected ten times or more. V usage is TRBV7-2 and J usage is TRBJ1-1; 8 bases agree with TRBD1. This CDR3 comprises 16 residues. The ends lost 4 bases at V and 5 bases at J; junction bases unmatched: 12. Germline V gene lookup returns CDR1 SGHTA and CDR2 FQGNSA. The CDR3 nucleotides read TGTGCCAGCAGCTCTCAGGGGGCCCCGAGTGGAACTGAAGCTTTCTTT. This translates into CASSSQGAPSGTEAFF.

There are many counts of this clonotype. CDR3 nucleotides: TGTGCCAGCAGCCCGGAGGTCGGGAGGGCCGGTGAGACCCAGTACTTC. It codes for CASSPEVGRAGETQYF. This chain uses TRBV7-8 with TRBJ2-5, with 8 bases fitting TRBD2. With V trimmed by 5 bases and J by 5 bases, 13 bases remained unmatched. The V gene's germline CDR1 is SGHVS and CDR2 FQNEAQ. The CDR3 extends over 16 amino acids.

The chain links TRBV5-1 to TRBJ1-1; D possibly corresponds to TRBD1 (6 bases). From germline, CDR1 is SGHRS and CDR2 YFSETQ. Trimming removed 5 bases from V and 1 base from J, with 9 bases in between. The CDR3 runs to 13 residues. The CDR3 spells CASSKDRNTEAFF. CDR3 DNA sequence: TGCGCCAGCAGTAAGGACAGGAACACTGAAGCTTTCTTT.

The rearrangement uses TRBV6-9 and TRBJ2-7; 11 nucleotides agree with TRBD1. CDR3 length: 13 residues. The V gene end was trimmed by 10 bases and the J gene end by 2 bases; junction bases not matched to a gene: 4. The germline V gene has CDR1 MNHGY and CDR2 SVAAGI. The CDR3 loop is CAIRGQGAYEQYF. CDR3 nucleotides: TGTGCCATTAGGGGACAGGGGGCCTACGAGCAGTACTTC.

The rearrangement uses TRBV12-3 or TRBV12-4 and TRBJ1-1; D is uncertain. V lost 1 base and J 8 bases, leaving 5 bases between the germline ends. The CDR3 runs to 11 residues. The CDR3 is CASSLVSEAFF. The DNA of the CDR3 is TGTGCCAGCAGTTTAGTGTCAGAAGCTTTCTTT.

This clonotype has more than one count but fewer than ten. V and J are TRBV12-3 or TRBV12-4 and TRBJ2-7, with TRBD1 as a possible D gene (5 bases). The CDR3 is made up of 13 amino acids. V lost 0 bases to trimming and J lost 6 bases, with 9 bases between them. This chain's CDR3 is CASSLAQGSEQYF. The CDR3 DNA reads as TGTGCCAGCAGTTTAGCGCAGGGTTCCGAGCAGTACTTC.

This clonotype was counted many times. This sequence joins TRBV7-2 and TRBJ2-3, with D possibly TRBD2 on 5 matching bases. Germline CDR1 reads SGHTA; CDR2 reads FQGNSA. This CDR3 is built from 15 residues. V lost 4 bases, J lost 0 bases, and 11 bases lay in between. The chain's CDR3 is CASSSRGRSTDTQYF. The CDR3 region has the DNA TGTGCCAGCAGCTCCCGGGGAAGGAGCACAGATACGCAGTATTTT.

The chain links TRBV30 to TRBJ2-3; D may be TRBD2 (5 bases). This CDR3 contains 14 residues. V shed 4 bases and J shed 1 base, with 12 bases lying between them. Per germline, CDR1 GTSNPN and CDR2 SVGIG (reference sequence). The CDR3 DNA follows: TGTGCCTGGACCGTACGGGGAGGCACAGATACGCAGTATTTT. Protein sequence: CAWTVRGGTDTQYF.

V usage is TRBV7-3 and J usage is TRBJ2-3; no clear D. This CDR3 is built from 15 residues. In germline, CDR1 is SGHTA, CDR2 FQGTGA. The V end lost 5 bases, the J end lost 3 bases, and 15 bases lay between the germline ends. Here the CDR3 reads CASSLGSVRTDTQYF. CDR3 nucleotide sequence: TGTGCCAGCAGCCTAGGATCCGTCCGTACAGATACGCAGTATTTT.

This clonotype came up many times. V usage is TRBV7-2 and J usage is TRBJ2-2; no clear D. Germline V gene lookup returns CDR1 SGHTA and CDR2 FQGNSA. This CDR3 is built from 12 residues. V lost 5 bases to trimming and J lost 1 base, with 2 bases between them. Here the CDR3 reads CASSRNTGELFF. Written as DNA, the CDR3 is TGTGCCAGCAGCAGGAACACCGGGGAGCTGTTTTTT.

Points on this clonotype: A read error is possible here, since a much larger clone lies one base away. The genes are TRBV9 and TRBJ1-5; 8 positions agree with TRBD1. J lost 3 bases, V lost 4 bases, and 3 bases had no gene match. Germline-derived CDR1 and CDR2 are SGDLS and YYNGEE. This CDR3 region has 14 residues. CDR3 amino acids: CASSPGQDNQPQHF. CDR3 DNA sequence: TGTGCCAGCAGCCCGGGACAGGACAATCAGCCCCAGCATTTT.

The sample holds many counts of this clonotype. This chain uses TRBV7-2 with TRBJ1-2, with D unclear. The CDR3 spans 12 residues. CDR1 SGHTA and CDR2 FQGNSA come from the germline V gene. V was clipped by 2 bases and J by 4 bases, with 5 bases between them. CDR3 residues: CASSLISYGYTF. The CDR3 DNA reads as TGTGCCAGCAGCTTAATTAGCTATGGCTACACCTTC.

Note on this clonotype: The junction departs from the called germline gene at one end, perhaps through a read error. CDR3 protein: CASSPWTSGVYEQYF. CDR3 DNA: TGTGCCAGCAGCCCGTGGACTAGCGGAGTCTACGAGCAGTACTTC. The chain links TRBV4-1 to TRBJ2-7; 10 bases align to TRBD2. Germline CDR1 MGHRA, CDR2 YSYEKL. CDR3 length: 15 residues.

This clonotype turned up a few times. The chain joins TRBV7-9 to TRBJ1-5; tentatively, D is TRBD1 (6 bases). This CDR3 contains 16 residues. V was pared by 7 bases and J by 3 bases, with 19 bases between. Germline V gives CDR1 SEHNR, CDR2 FQNEAQ (reference sequence). In nucleotides, the CDR3 is TGTGCCAGCACGATTGATGGGGGGGGGCTCAATCAGCCCCAGCATTTT. It yields the protein CASTIDGGGLNQPQHF.